The clone carrying this TCR beta chain was detected many times. Its antigen is unidentified. No patient received treatment before thyroid surgery. TCRdb reanalyzed the PCR reads with MiXCR. The data show about 24,000 clones, around 20% seen once. This specimen comes from a study of metastatic and nonmetastatic thyroid tumors. Study results and limitations: The reported finding was significantly higher TCR beta diversity in malignant thyroid tumors relative to benign nodules, in blood and tumor.

V was cut by 5 bases and J by 2 bases, with 4 bases left in between. Germline-derived CDR1 and CDR2 are SGHRS and YFSETQ. The CDR3 is made up of 11 amino acids. Sequences were obtained from blood. V is TRBV5-1 and J is TRBJ2-5; no clear D. The sequence was collected from a female donor with papillary thyroid cancer or a benign thyroid nodule (not recorded which). Some clones in this sample may be carry-over from other donors' samples. CDR3 coding DNA: TGCGCCAGCAGTATTCAAGAGACCCAGTACTTC. It translates to CASSIQETQYF.